The TCR beta chain described here comes from a study of shared clonotypes between healthy human individuals. Study in general: Each donor's CD4 naive and CD4 memory cells filled three plates apiece, CD8 naive two, and CD8 memory one. Study-level results: Inspection by rarefaction showed sorted-subset sequencing to be incomplete despite large depth.

Selected positively for CCR7 and CD45RO-negative, naive CD8 cells excluded terminally differentiated effector memory CD45RA+ cells. Donors, healthy HIV-negative adults, lacked recent acute infections or vaccinations. In germline, CDR1 is LGHNA, CDR2 YNFKEQ. Trimming stripped 0 bases from V and 4 bases from J, with 15 bases between. The CDR3 loop spans 16 amino acids. The method was immunoSEQ multiplex PCR; TCRdb's version includes in-frame clones alone and lacks a portion of them. The data hold about 2 million clones, with approximately 94% observed a single time. Comment on this clone: Its matching antigen is unknown.

This chain joins TRBV4-2 and TRBJ1-2; D is undetermined. The sample consisted of naive CD8+ T cells sorted from blood. This sequence originates from a man in his late teens or twenties in good health. CDR3 sequence (DNA): TGTGCCAGCAGCCAAGATTACCAGGCCGGCCTCTATGGCTACACCTTC. Protein product: CASSQDYQAGLYGYTF.